Below are 5 T cell receptor beta chains sequenced from a single sample in a study of circulating CD8 cells and anti-PD-1 response in melanoma. Sorting of live CD3+CD8+TCRalphabeta+ cells by PD-1 and/or TIGIT gave four subsets. Each library started from around 15 ng of total RNA using the QIAseq Immune Repertoire TCR panel. Using its own MiXCR run on the reads, TCRdb lists one record per CDR3 protein. Among 350 to 400 distinct CDR3 sequences listed, around 5.9% were seen once. This specimen consisted of CD8+ T cells from PBMCs, obtained at baseline or after one month of anti-PD-1 therapy (not recorded which). Receptor source: a human donor with melanoma.

V is TRBV19 and J is TRBJ2-7; either TRBD1 or TRBD2 may supply D (5 bases each). The CDR3 covers 14 residues. Germline assignment: CDR1 LNHDA and CDR2 SQIVND (reference sequence). V gave up 5 bases and J gave up 4 bases, with 15 bases separating them. The CDR3 loop is CASSFLGRTYEQYF. CDR3 sequence (DNA): TGTGCCAGTAGTTTCCTGGGACGGACGTACGAGCAGTACTTC.

Judged by abundance, this clonotype is large. The V call is TRBV13, the J call TRBJ1-1, with 8 bases lining up with TRBD1. The germline V gene encodes CDR1 PRHDT and CDR2 FYEKMQ (reference sequence). The V gene end was trimmed by 5 bases and the J gene end by 4 bases; junction bases not matched to a gene: 9. The CDR3 length is 15 residues. CDR3 DNA: TGTGCCAGCAGCCCCCAGGACAGGGAGGTCACTGAAGCTTTCTTT. Amino acid sequence: CASSPQDREVTEAFF.

Note on this clonotype: The junction departs from the called germline gene at one end, perhaps through a read error. The genes are TRBV28 and TRBJ2-1; tentative D call: TRBD1 (5 bases). The CDR3 loop spans 15 amino acids. The germline V gene encodes CDR1 MDHEN and CDR2 SYDVKM. The CDR3 loop reads CAGSLGRQTADEQFF. The DNA of the CDR3 is TGTGCCGGCAGTTTAGGGCGACAGACCGCCGATGAGCAGTTCTTC.

This clonotype qualifies as medium-sized. The chain couples TRBV28 to TRBJ2-2; weak D call: TRBD2 (6 bases). The CDR3 has 14 amino acids. The V gene lost 1 base and the J gene lost 4 bases, with 7 bases spanning the gap. CDR1 MDHEN and CDR2 SYDVKM come from the germline V gene. Written as DNA, the CDR3 is TGTGCCAGCAGTTTATTGGGGGGCACCGGGGAGCTGTTTTTT. As protein: CASSLLGGTGELFF.

In this sample, this clonotype is medium-sized. The rearrangement uses TRBV28 and TRBJ2-1; 15 nucleotides agree with TRBD2. This CDR3 comprises 18 residues. The V gene's germline CDR1 is MDHEN and CDR2 SYDVKM. V lost 2 bases to trimming and J lost 7 bases; unmatched junction nucleotides: 9. The CDR3 region is CASSLPTPGLAGGNEQFF. The CDR3 DNA is TGTGCCAGCAGTTTACCGACCCCGGGACTAGCGGGAGGTAATGAGCAGTTCTTC.